The present T cell receptor (beta chain) was sequenced within a study of beta chain features in type 1 diabetes. Study results and limitations: Type 1 diabetes patients had TCRB CDR3s that were shorter (moderately but significantly so) in all four CD4+ subsets.

This clone has just a few counts. Its antigen is undetermined. One heparinised draw, averaging roughly 100 mL, was taken per donor. Every bit of the isolated RNA underwent reverse transcription, so sequencing read expressed TCRB transcripts. The data were produced by immunoSEQ multiplex PCR, yet TCRdb's version contains in-frame clones alone and is incomplete. This repertoire shows about 640,000 clones, over 10% found once; its top ten account for roughly 0.12%. This CDR3 is built from 15 residues. Germline CDR1 is SEHNR and CDR2 is FQNEAQ (reference sequence). V shed 5 bases and J shed 5 bases, with 18 bases lying between them.

The chain is built from TRBV7-9 and TRBJ1-2; D remains unclear. The sequencing sample was made of naive CD4+ T cells from blood. The clonotype was recovered from a man in his thirties or forties with type 1 diabetes. The DNA for the CDR3 is TGTGCCAGCAGCCCGAATGGACGGTCGGGGTATGGCTACACCTTC. Its translation: CASSPNGRSGYGYTF.